The sample holds many counts of the clone carrying this T cell receptor beta chain. TCRdb processed the PCR reads anew with MiXCR; each CDR3 protein has one entry. Here the sample spans around 470,000 distinct CDR3 sequences, around 23% being singletons. This specimen comes from a study of molecular identifiers for immune sequencing clone quantification. This CDR3 has 18 residues. V was clipped by 3 bases and J by 2 bases; unmatched bases: 13. Germline V gene data show CDR1 as WSHSY and CDR2 as SAAADI. The receptor was isolated from a human donor in good health. Some libraries in this study had Jurkat cell RNA spiked in. The gene calls are TRBV10-2 and TRBJ2-4; 7 bases match TRBD1. The specimen was naive CD8+ T cells from blood, with Jurkat cell RNA spiked in. Subset described: FACS-sorted CD8+CD4-CCR7+CD45RA+ naive T cells. CDR3 DNA sequence: TGCGCCAGCAGTGATCAGACAGGGACGGGTAGGACCAAAAACATTCAGTACTTC. It specifies CASSDQTGTGRTKNIQYF.